The entry that follows covers one TCR beta chain sequence. Its antigen specificity is not known. Qualities for individual bases were not recorded, and no much larger clone is one base off. These data originate in a study. Including cysteine and phenylalanine, the CDR3 has 14 amino acids. Only CDR3 DNA remains: 42 bases, in frame from the first base. V is pared back by 4 bases and J by 5 bases, with 12 bases lying between the germline termini. For CDR1 and CDR2, the germline V gene lists SGDLS and YYNGEE. Sequencing was performed on an Illumina MiSeq. In TCRdb, the public reads were trimmed at Q25 with fastp and aligned with MiXCR, with productive beta chains retained. Every distinct CDR3 protein forms one entry, paired with its most common genes and DNA. This sample gives some 860 distinct CDR3 sequences in total; 5.5% to 6.5% of them show up just once. The ten biggest clones cover 13% to 15% of the sample.

This chain joins TRBV9 to TRBJ1-4; the D gene is perhaps TRBD1, on 6 matching bases. The clonotype originates from a human donor with rheumatoid arthritis. Material for sequencing was CD4+ T cells from synovial fluid. The CDR3 amino acid sequence is: CASSLTGTNEKLFF. The DNA sequence is TGTGCCAGCAGCCTCACAGGGACGAATGAAAAACTGTTTTTT.